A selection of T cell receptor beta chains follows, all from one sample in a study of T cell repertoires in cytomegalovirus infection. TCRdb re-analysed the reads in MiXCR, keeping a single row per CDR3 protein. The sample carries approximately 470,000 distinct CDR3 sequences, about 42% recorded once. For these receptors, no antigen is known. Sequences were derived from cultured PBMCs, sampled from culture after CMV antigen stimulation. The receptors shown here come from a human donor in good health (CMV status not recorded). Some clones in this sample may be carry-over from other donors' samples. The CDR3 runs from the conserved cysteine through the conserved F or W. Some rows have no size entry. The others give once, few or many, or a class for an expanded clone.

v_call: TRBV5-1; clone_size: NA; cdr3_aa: CASSKGTGGNNYGYTF
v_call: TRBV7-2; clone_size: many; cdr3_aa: CASRGHGGTDTQYF
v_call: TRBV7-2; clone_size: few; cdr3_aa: CASSPRTRTYEQYF
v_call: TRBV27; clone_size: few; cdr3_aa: CASSLSIGGGTDTQYF
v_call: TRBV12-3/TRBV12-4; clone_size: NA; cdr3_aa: CASRLDRDIQYF
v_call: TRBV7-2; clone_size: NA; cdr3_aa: CASSQGTSVPDTQYF
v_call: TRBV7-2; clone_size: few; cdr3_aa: CASSSPSVVYGYTF
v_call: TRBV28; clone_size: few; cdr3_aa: CASSSRGLVYEQYF
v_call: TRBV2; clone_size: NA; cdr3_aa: CASSPDIMSTDTQYF
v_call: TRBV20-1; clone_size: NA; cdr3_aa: CSAALAGGPDEQFF
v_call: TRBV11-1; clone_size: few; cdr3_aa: CASSFMGRVYEQYF
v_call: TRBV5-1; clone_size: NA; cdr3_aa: CASRPGTGLVEAFF
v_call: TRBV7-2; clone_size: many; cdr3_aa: CASSADRLGYNEQFF
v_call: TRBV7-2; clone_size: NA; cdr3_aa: CASSQERGSYEQYF
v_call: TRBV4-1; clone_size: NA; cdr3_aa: CASSQEALSNRPHEQYF
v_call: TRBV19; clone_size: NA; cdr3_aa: CASSTPGLAGLTDTGELFF
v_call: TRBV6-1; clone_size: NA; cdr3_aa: CASSEVLAGLDSPLHF
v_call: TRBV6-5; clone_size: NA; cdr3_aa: CASSSSRGAVDTQYF
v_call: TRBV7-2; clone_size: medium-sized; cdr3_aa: CASSLALTSGRGETQYF
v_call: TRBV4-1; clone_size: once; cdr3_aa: CASSRSSGGAHNEQFF
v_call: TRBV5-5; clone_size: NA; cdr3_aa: CASSLGITYEQYF
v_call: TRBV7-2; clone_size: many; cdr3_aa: CASNVPYYSYNEQFF
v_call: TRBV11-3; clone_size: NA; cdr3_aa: CASRQTGCPRGYTF
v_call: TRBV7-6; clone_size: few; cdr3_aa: CASSYVSTGELFF
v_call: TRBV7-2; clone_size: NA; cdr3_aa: CASSPVAEETQYF
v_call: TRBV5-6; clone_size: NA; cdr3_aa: CASSPGDGIEAFF